This TCR beta chain was sequenced for a study of shared clonotypes between healthy human individuals. Whole-study results and caveats: Relative to their counterparts shared across all four donors, non-shared clonotypes exhibited diminished generation probabilities.

A note on this clone: Its target is unknown.

Investigators spread the genomic DNA of each subset evenly over several immunoSEQ plates. The authors loaded around 190 ng DNA, 25,000 to 30,000 T cell genomes, into sorted-subset replicate PCRs. The method was immunoSEQ multiplex PCR; TCRdb's version includes in-frame clones alone and lacks a portion of them. In the table there are about 2 million clones, roughly 94% of which are singletons. CDR3 length: 13 residues. V shed 3 bases and J shed 4 bases, with 11 bases lying between them. Germline CDR1 reads SGHRS; CDR2 reads YFSETQ. This chain joins TRBV5-1 and TRBJ2-7, with D perhaps matching TRBD1 (6 bases). The receptor was derived from a man aged 18 to 30 in good health. Sequencing used naive CD4+ T cells sorted from blood. Subset reported: CD45RA+ positively selected. The DNA for the CDR3 is TGCGCCAGCAGCTGGACAGAAGGTTACGAGCAGTACTTC. It yields the protein CASSWTEGYEQYF. Full variable domain (missing parts from reference TRBV5-1 and TRBJ2-7): KAGVTQTPRYLIKTRGQQVTLSCSPISGHRSVSWYQQTPGQGLQFLFEYFSETQRNKGNFPGRFSGRQFSNSRSEMNVSTLELGDSALYLCASSWTEGYEQYFGPGTRLTVT.